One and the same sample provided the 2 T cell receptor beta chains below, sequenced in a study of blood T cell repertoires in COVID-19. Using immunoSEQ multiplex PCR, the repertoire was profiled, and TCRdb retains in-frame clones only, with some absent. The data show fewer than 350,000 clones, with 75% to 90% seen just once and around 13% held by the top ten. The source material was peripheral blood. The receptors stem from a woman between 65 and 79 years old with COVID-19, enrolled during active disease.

CDR3 region: CASSPPRVQETQYF. The CDR3 nucleotides read TGTGCCAGCAGCCCCCCGAGGGTCCAAGAGACCCAGTACTTC. The chain links TRBV11-2 to TRBJ2-5; D perhaps matches TRBD2 (5 bases). This CDR3 contains 14 residues. V dropped 5 bases and J dropped 1 base, with 11 bases sitting between them. Per germline, CDR1 SGHAT and CDR2 FQNNGV.

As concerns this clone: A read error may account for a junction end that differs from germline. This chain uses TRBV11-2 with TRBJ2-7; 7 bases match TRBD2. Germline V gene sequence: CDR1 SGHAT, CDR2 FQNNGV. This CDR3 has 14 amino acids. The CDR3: CASTWGGNSHEQYF. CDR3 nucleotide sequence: TGTGCCAGCACCTGGGGAGGGAACTCCCACGAGCAGTACTTC.